Presented here are 9 T cell receptor beta chains from one specimen sequenced in a study of Graves' ophthalmopathy and Graves' hyperthyroidism. Amplifying from RNA transcripts, the study obtained TCR beta CDR3 regions. The workflow started with a first-round RT-PCR run with HTBI primers and then moved on to a second-round multiplex PCR. Each CDR3 protein is one row after TCRdb ran MiXCR on the multiplex PCR reads. The table has 150,000 or so distinct CDR3 sequences, approximately 38% seen once. The sample taken for sequencing was peripheral blood. Receptor source: a woman in her forties with Graves' ophthalmopathy.

This clonotype was seen ten or more times. The J gene is TRBJ2-3, the V gene TRBV7-9; D may correspond to TRBD1 or TRBD2 (6 bases each). The V gene's germline CDR1 is SEHNR and CDR2 FQNEAQ (reference sequence). Trimming removed 5 bases from V and 5 bases from J, with 14 bases in between. The CDR3 totals 14 residues. This CDR3 is CASSPPGAGDTQYF. The CDR3, as DNA: TGTGCCAGCAGCCCCCCGGGGGCTGGAGATACGCAGTATTTT.

This clonotype occurred many times. The chain recombines TRBV5-1 with TRBJ1-1; no reliable D call. V gave up 4 bases and J gave up 1 base, with 8 bases separating them. CDR3 size: 13 residues. Germline assignment: CDR1 SGHRS and CDR2 YFSETQ. In DNA form, the CDR3 reads TGCGCCAGCAGCGATCTTAAGAACACTGAAGCTTTCTTT. This sequence encodes CASSDLKNTEAFF.

Ten or more counts support this clonotype. This chain joins TRBV15 and TRBJ1-5; D uncertain. V dropped 4 bases and J dropped 1 base, with 8 bases sitting between them. The CDR3 extends over 14 amino acids. Germline V gene lookup returns CDR1 LNHNV and CDR2 YYDKDF (reference sequence). DNA of the CDR3: TGTGCCACCAGCACGACGGTGAGCAATCAGCCCCAGCATTTT. Translating it yields CATSTTVSNQPQHF.

There are many counts of this clonotype. The chain recombines TRBV20-1 with TRBJ1-5; 7 positions agree with TRBD1. V was clipped by 5 bases and J by 4 bases; unmatched bases: 5. This CDR3 contains 13 residues. Germline V gives CDR1 DFQATT, CDR2 SNEGSKA (reference sequence). CDR3 nucleotides: TGCAGTGCTCGAGGGACAGCGAATCAGCCCCAGCATTTT. Translated, it gives CSARGTANQPQHF.

This CDR3 is CASKETGWASYEQYF. CDR3 coding DNA: TGTGCCAGCAAAGAGACAGGGTGGGCCTCCTACGAGCAGTACTTC. V is TRBV6-1 and J is TRBJ2-7; the match to TRBD1 covers 7 bases. Looked up from germline, CDR1 is MNHNS and CDR2 is SASEGT. V gave up 7 bases and J gave up 0 bases; unmatched junction bases: 9. The CDR3 contains 15 residues.

Ten or more counts support this clonotype. This sequence joins TRBV20-1 and TRBJ1-2, with D perhaps matching TRBD1 (5 bases). This CDR3 contains 13 residues. Per germline, CDR1 DFQATT and CDR2 SNEGSKA (reference sequence). V shed 5 bases and J shed 8 bases, with 18 bases lying between them. The CDR3: CSAGLTGTAGYTF. The CDR3 DNA is TGCAGTGCTGGACTAACCGGGACGGCCGGCTACACCTTC.

This chain uses TRBV20-1 with TRBJ2-5, with D unclear. V was cut by 8 bases and J by 1 base, with 8 bases left in between. The CDR3 consists of 11 residues. CDR1 and CDR2 from the germline V gene are DFQATT and SNEGSKA (reference sequence). CDR3 nucleotides: TGCAGTTCTGCGTTCCAAGAGACCCAGTACTTC. Translation: CSSAFQETQYF.

This clonotype has only one observation. The gene calls are TRBV7-6 and TRBJ2-2; D uncertain. Trimming removed 2 bases from V and 7 bases from J, with 14 bases in between. Germline V CDR1 and CDR2: SGHVS, FNYEAQ. This CDR3 contains 15 residues. CDR3 region: CASSLRPRFDGELFF. In DNA, the CDR3 is TGTGCCAGCAGCTTACGACCCAGATTTGACGGGGAGCTGTTTTTT.

This clonotype has at least ten counts. The chain combines TRBV20-1 with TRBJ2-7; no clear D gene. Germline CDR1 is DFQATT and CDR2 is SNEGSKA (reference sequence). The CDR3 extends over 14 amino acids. Trimming stripped 6 bases from V and 3 bases from J, with 18 bases between. The CDR3 reads CSATGPQSLYEQYF. In DNA, the CDR3 is TGCAGTGCAACCGGGCCCCAGAGCCTCTACGAGCAGTACTTC.